Listed here are 26 T cell receptor beta chains from one sample, sequenced in a study of Graves' ophthalmopathy and Graves' hyperthyroidism. RNA transcripts were the template, and TCR beta CDR3 regions were amplified from them. An opening RT-PCR round employed HTBI primers and preceded a second-round multiplex PCR. Via MiXCR, TCRdb re-called the multiplex PCR reads, giving one row per CDR3 protein. The table has 620,000 or so distinct CDR3 sequences, about 20% seen once. The sequencing input was peripheral blood. The receptors here all came from a woman aged 18 to 35 with stable Graves' hyperthyroidism. Some clones in this sample may be carry-over from other donors' samples.

This clonotype was counted many times. The V call is TRBV7-3, the J call TRBJ2-5; TRBD2 matches at 12 bases. V dropped 8 bases and J dropped 5; count of bases not matched to a gene: 9. The CDR3 length is 15 residues. The germline V gene encodes CDR1 SGHTA and CDR2 FQGTGA. For the CDR3, the DNA is TGTGCCAGCTCGACTAGCGGGAGTCGACGGGAGACCCAGTACTTC. Protein: CASSTSGSRRETQYF.

This clonotype was seen at least ten times. The V and J genes are TRBV11-2 and TRBJ2-5, with TRBD2 matching 13 bases. Germline trimming cut 0 bases from V and 5 bases from J; bases unmatched to any gene: 12. This CDR3 is 19 amino acids long. Germline-derived CDR1 and CDR2 are SGHAT and FQNNGV. The CDR3 sequence is CASSLELGTSGEVDETQYF. In DNA form, the CDR3 reads TGTGCCAGCAGCTTAGAGTTGGGGACTAGCGGGGAGGTGGACGAGACCCAGTACTTC.

Ten or more counts support this clonotype. The chain employs TRBV12-3 or TRBV12-4 and TRBJ2-5; possible D gene TRBD1, 5 bases. The CDR3 length is 13 residues. V lost 1 base and J 3 bases, leaving 6 bases between the germline ends. The CDR3 loop is CASSLGTKETQYF. DNA of the CDR3: TGTGCCAGCAGTTTAGGGACAAAAGAGACCCAGTACTTC.

The chain carries TRBV11-2 and TRBJ2-7; D is perhaps TRBD2 (5 bases). The CDR3 spans 16 residues. The germline V and J ends were trimmed by 2 bases and 6 bases, with 20 bases remaining between them. Germline loops: CDR1 SGHAT, CDR2 FQNNGV. The CDR3 loop is CASSLNTPPLGSEQYF. For the CDR3, the DNA is TGTGCCAGCAGCTTAAATACCCCCCCACTAGGAAGCGAGCAGTACTTC. Filled out from reference TRBV11-2 and TRBJ2-7, the complete variable domain reads EAGVAQSPRYKIIEKRQSVAFWCNPISGHATLYWYQQILGQGPKLLIQFQNNGVVDDSQLPKDRFSAERLKGVDSTLKIQPAKLEDSAVYLCASSLNTPPLGSEQYFGPGTRLTVT.

V and J are TRBV20-1 and TRBJ2-7; 13 nucleotides line up with TRBD2. Looked up from germline, CDR1 is DFQATT and CDR2 is SNEGSKA (reference sequence). The V gene end was trimmed by 5 bases and the J gene end by 2 bases; junction bases not matched to a gene: 6. The length of the CDR3 is 15 residues. In DNA form, the CDR3 reads TGCAGTGCTCCCGGGACTAGCGGGATGGCCTACGAGCAGTACTTC. It codes for CSAPGTSGMAYEQYF.

This rearrangement joins TRBV15 to TRBJ2-7; 7 bases align to TRBD1. The CDR3 loop spans 13 amino acids. CDR1 is LNHNV, CDR2 YYDKDF, per germline (reference sequence). The trim removed 6 bases at V and 6 bases at J, leaving 8 bases unmatched. The CDR3 is CATSSGQKFEQYF. The CDR3 DNA reads as TGTGCCACCAGTTCGGGACAGAAATTCGAGCAGTACTTC.

The V and J genes are TRBV9 and TRBJ2-7, with 11 bases identical to TRBD1. The CDR3 consists of 16 residues. The J segment lost 6 bases and the V segment lost 4 bases, leaving 12 bases of the junction unmatched. Germline CDR1 SGDLS, CDR2 YYNGEE. CDR3 sequence reads: CASSSPRTGGRGEQYF. The CDR3 nucleotides read TGTGCCAGCAGCTCCCCCCGGACAGGGGGCCGCGGCGAGCAGTACTTC. Looking up the rest from reference TRBV9 and TRBJ2-7 gives the full variable domain: DSGVTQTPKHLITATGQRVTLRCSPRSGDLSVYWYQQSLDQGLQFLIQYYNGEERAKGNILERFSAQQFPDLHSELNLSSLELGDSALYFCASSSPRTGGRGEQYFGPGTRLTVT.

The chain uses TRBV11-1 and TRBJ2-2; D call uncertain. CDR1 SGHAT and CDR2 FQDESV come from the germline V gene (reference sequence). The CDR3 is made up of 18 amino acids. Trimming shortened V by 0 bases and J by 7 bases, and 21 bases separated the two germline ends. The CDR3 region has the DNA TGTGCCAGCAGCTTAGCCCCCCGGCAGGACCGCGCTGGCGGGGAGCTGTTTTTT. Its protein is CASSLAPRQDRAGGELFF.

This clonotype was counted at least ten times. The genes are TRBV28 and TRBJ2-5, with a tentative D call TRBD2 (5 bases). The CDR3 spans 14 residues. Germline V gene sequence: CDR1 MDHEN, CDR2 SYDVKM. Trimming took 4 bases from V and 5 from J, leaving 14 bases between them. CDR3 nucleotides: TGTGCCAGCAGTTCCCCGCTCTCGGGGGAGACCCAGTACTTC. Translating it yields CASSSPLSGETQYF.

The CDR3 here is CASREPGLAKETQYF. The CDR3 DNA is TGTGCCAGCAGAGAACCGGGACTAGCGAAAGAGACCCAGTACTTC. The V and J genes are TRBV28 and TRBJ2-5, with 10 bases matching TRBD2. The CDR3 totals 15 residues. J was trimmed by 3 bases and V by 6 bases; bases with no gene match: 7. Germline V gene data show CDR1 as MDHEN and CDR2 as SYDVKM. Supplemented by reference TRBV28 and TRBJ2-5, the full variable domain reads DVKVTQSSRYLVKRTGEKVFLECVQDMDHENMFWYRQDPGLGLRLIYFSYDVKMKEKGDIPEGYSVSREKKERFSLILESASTNQTSMYLCASREPGLAKETQYFGPGTRLLVL.

This clonotype came up many times. The chain carries TRBV11-2 and TRBJ1-6; no reliable D call. Germline values: CDR1 SGHAT, CDR2 FQNNGV. V lost 2 bases and J lost 0, with 8 bases in between. This CDR3 is 16 amino acids long. The CDR3 sequence: CASSLRRGSYNSPLHF. As DNA, the CDR3 is TGTGCCAGCAGCTTACGGCGAGGCTCCTATAATTCACCCCTCCACTTT. The full variable domain, its missing parts supplied by reference TRBV11-2 and TRBJ1-6, is EAGVAQSPRYKIIEKRQSVAFWCNPISGHATLYWYQQILGQGPKLLIQFQNNGVVDDSQLPKDRFSAERLKGVDSTLKIQPAKLEDSAVYLCASSLRRGSYNSPLHFGNGTRLTVT.

The V and J genes are TRBV7-8 and TRBJ2-7; D unclear. The V end was cut by 1 base, the J end by 0 bases, with 7 bases between. Germline lookup yields CDR1 SGHVS and CDR2 FQNEAQ. The CDR3 has 14 residues. The CDR3 DNA reads TGTGCCAGCAGCTTAGTGTCCGTCTCCTACGAGCAGTACTTC. This gives the protein CASSLVSVSYEQYF.

V and J are TRBV7-3 and TRBJ2-2; TRBD2 agrees at 8 bases. J gave up 1 base and V 5 bases, and 9 bases lay outside the gene matches. The CDR3 runs to 17 residues. The germline V gene encodes CDR1 SGHTA and CDR2 FQGTGA. CDR3 protein: CASSPLTAGVNTGELFF. The CDR3 DNA sequence: TGTGCCAGCAGCCCCCTTACAGCGGGGGTGAACACCGGGGAGCTGTTTTTT. Looking up the rest from reference TRBV7-3 and TRBJ2-2 gives the full variable domain: GAGVSQTPSNKVTEKGKYVELRCDPISGHTALYWYRQSLGQGPEFLIYFQGTGAADDSGLPNDRFFAVRPEGSVSTLKIQRTERGDSAVYLCASSPLTAGVNTGELFFGEGSRLTVL.

The table lists this clonotype with many counts. The chain couples TRBV28 to TRBJ2-7, with D unresolved. CDR3 length: 12 residues. Trimming cost V 5 bases and J 5 bases, with 10 bases left between them. Per germline, CDR1 MDHEN and CDR2 SYDVKM. The chain's CDR3 is CASSVTLDEQYF. In DNA form, the CDR3 reads TGTGCCAGCAGTGTAACACTCGACGAGCAGTACTTC.

V is TRBV12-3 or TRBV12-4 and J is TRBJ1-2; D is ambiguous. The CDR3 sequence is 14 residues long. V was clipped by 1 base and J by 8 bases, with 14 bases between them. The DNA of the CDR3 is TGTGCCAGCAGTTTAGTAGAAGGAGGATCGGGCTACACCTTC. This sequence encodes CASSLVEGGSGYTF.

This clonotype appeared a few times. The CDR3 DNA is TGTGCCAGCAGCTCGAAGCGGGAGAGGGACACCGGGGAGCTGTTTTTT. Its protein is CASSSKRERDTGELFF. The J gene is TRBJ2-2, the V gene TRBV11-1; 8 bases agree with TRBD2. CDR1 and CDR2 from the germline V gene are SGHAT and FQDESV (reference sequence). With 4 bases clipped from V and 3 bases from J, the junction kept 7 bases outside the gene matches. The CDR3 is 16 amino acids. The full variable domain, with the rest looked up from reference TRBV11-1 and TRBJ2-2, is EAEVAQSPRYKITEKSQAVAFWCDPISGHATLYWYRQILGQGPELLVQFQDESVVDDSQLPKDRFSAERLKGVDSTLKIQPAELGDSAMYLCASSSKRERDTGELFFGEGSRLTVL.

This clonotype was seen a few times. The chain carries TRBV2 and TRBJ2-7, with D perhaps matching TRBD1 or TRBD2 (5 bases each). V lost 4 bases to trimming and J lost 0 bases, with 10 bases between them. CDR1 is SNHLY and CDR2 is FYNNEI in the germline V gene. The CDR3 runs 14 residues. CDR3 loop: CASSGWDGSYEQYF. The CDR3 DNA reads as TGTGCCAGCAGTGGTTGGGACGGCTCCTACGAGCAGTACTTC. The full variable domain, in which reference TRBV2 and TRBJ2-7 provide the parts outside the CDR3, is EPEVTQTPSHQVTQMGQEVILRCVPISNHLYFYWYRQILGQKVEFLVSFYNNEISEKSEIFDDQFSVERPDGSNFTLKIRSTKLEDSAMYFCASSGWDGSYEQYFGPGTRLTVT.

This clonotype has ten or more counts. The chain links TRBV6-6 to TRBJ2-7; no definite D call. CDR3 size: 13 residues. Per the germline V gene, CDR1 is MNHNY and CDR2 is SVGAGI (reference sequence). With 5 bases removed from V and 3 bases from J, the gap between germline ends came to 11 bases. CDR3 loop: CASSTDGDYEQYF. DNA of the CDR3: TGTGCCAGCAGTACCGACGGAGACTACGAGCAGTACTTC.

This clonotype was seen repeatedly, ten times or more. This chain connects TRBV12-3 or TRBV12-4 to TRBJ1-5; D remains unclear. The CDR3 runs to 16 residues. The V and J ends lost 2 bases and 5 bases respectively, with 16 bases between them. The CDR3 nucleotides are TGTGCCAGCAGTTTATCGTCCGGACGGAAGCATCAGCCCCAGCATTTT. Its protein product is CASSLSSGRKHQPQHF.

This clonotype came up a few times. The V gene is TRBV27, the J gene TRBJ2-7, with D tentatively TRBD1 (6 bases). Per the germline V gene, CDR1 is MNHEY and CDR2 is SMNVEV (reference sequence). V was trimmed by 5 bases and J by 3 bases, leaving 17 bases between them. The CDR3 is made up of 15 amino acids. CDR3 loop: CASSAHETGNYEQYF. For the CDR3, the DNA is TGTGCCAGCAGTGCCCATGAGACAGGTAACTACGAGCAGTACTTC.

This clonotype was recorded many times. The chain carries TRBV6-1 and TRBJ1-2, with D possibly TRBD1 on 6 matching bases. Trimming left V 7 bases short and J 6 bases short, with 15 bases between. The V gene's germline CDR1 is MNHNS and CDR2 SASEGT. The CDR3 is made up of 13 amino acids. The CDR3 nucleotides are TGTGCCAGCACGGGGGGCGCAAGGGATGGCTACACCTTC. It translates to CASTGGARDGYTF.

This clonotype was counted ten times or more. The genes are TRBV6-2 or TRBV6-3 and TRBJ2-2; TRBD1 might be the D (5 bases). V lost 2 bases to trimming and J lost 6 bases, with 10 bases between them. This CDR3 has 14 amino acids. CDR1 is MNHEY, CDR2 SVGEGT, per germline. DNA for the CDR3: TGTGCCAGCAGTTACCCCAGGGTTCCCGGGGAGCTGTTTTTT. Its translation is CASSYPRVPGELFF.

Many counts were recorded for this clonotype. The J gene is TRBJ1-1, the V gene TRBV20-1; 9 positions agree with TRBD1. CDR3 length equals 13 residues. Germline V gives CDR1 DFQATT, CDR2 SNEGSKA (reference sequence). V shed 0 bases, J shed 11 bases, and the junction held 7 bases outside the gene matches. The CDR3 loop is CSARDFRTGAAFF. Here the CDR3 DNA reads TGCAGTGCTAGAGATTTTCGGACAGGGGCCGCTTTCTTT.

This clonotype showed up many times. The V gene is TRBV19, the J gene TRBJ1-5; D unclear. This CDR3 region has 16 residues. Trimming took 3 bases from V and 2 from J, leaving 14 bases between them. The V gene's germline CDR1 is LNHDA and CDR2 SQIVND (reference sequence). The DNA for the CDR3 is TGTGCCAGTAGTATTGTCTCGGGGATTGGCAATCAGCCCCAGCATTTT. It specifies CASSIVSGIGNQPQHF.

This clonotype was seen ten or more times. This rearrangement joins TRBV19 to TRBJ1-3; D gene ambiguous. The CDR3 is 15 residues long. Trimming pared 3 bases from V and 2 bases from J, leaving 11 bases between. Germline V lookup: CDR1 LNHDA, CDR2 SQIVND (reference sequence). Here the CDR3 DNA reads TGTGCCAGTAGTATCTCGGCAGTTGCTGGAAACACCATATATTTT. It specifies CASSISAVAGNTIYF.

In its sample, this clonotype was seen a few times. The rearrangement uses TRBV6-4 and TRBJ1-5; D is possibly TRBD1 (6 bases). Per the germline V gene, CDR1 is MRHNA and CDR2 is SNTAGT. Trimming removed 4 bases at V and 1 base at J, with 17 bases between. This CDR3 spans 17 amino acids. The CDR3 coding sequence is TGTGCCAGCAGTGCCTTAGGGGGAAGGCAAAGCAATCAGCCCCAGCATTTT. Its protein is CASSALGGRQSNQPQHF.